A single sample gave rise to the 4 T cell receptor beta chains below, sequenced in a study of shared clonotypes between healthy human individuals. Libraries were prepared by immunoSEQ multiplex PCR; TCRdb keeps only in-frame clonotypes and omits some of them. The sample carries 550,000 to 850,000 clones, 72% recorded once. The sequenced sample consisted of memory CD4+ T cells sorted from blood. Subset here: CD45RA-negative fraction. Receptors originate from a young woman in good health.

The V call is TRBV29-1, the J call TRBJ1-3; possible D gene TRBD1, 6 bases. This CDR3 is built from 14 residues. V was cut by 6 bases and J by 4 bases, with 16 bases left in between. The V gene's germline CDR1 is SQVTM and CDR2 ANQGSEA. CDR3 residues: CSVAIQGPGNTIYF. Written as DNA, the CDR3 is TGCAGCGTAGCCATACAGGGCCCAGGAAACACCATATATTTT.

J is TRBJ2-2 and V is TRBV28; 9 bases match TRBD2. Germline assignment: CDR1 MDHEN and CDR2 SYDVKM. CDR3 length: 14 residues. With V trimmed by 10 bases and J by 2 bases, 5 bases remained unmatched. This CDR3 reads CATAGGGNTGELFF. The DNA for the CDR3 is TGTGCCACCGCGGGGGGGGGCAACACCGGGGAGCTGTTTTTT.

The chain recombines TRBV7-9 with TRBJ2-2; the D is unclear. Trimming took 2 bases from V and 5 from J, leaving 9 bases between them. The germline V gene has CDR1 SEHNR and CDR2 FQNEAQ (reference sequence). The CDR3 has 14 residues. The DNA of the CDR3 is TGTGCCAGCAGCTTATCCGAAGGGACCGGGGAGCTGTTTTTT. It translates to CASSLSEGTGELFF.

This clone was detected only once. The chain employs TRBV29-1 and TRBJ2-5, with a tentative D call TRBD2 (6 bases). The assigned J gene may be wrong: the sequence end matches TRBJ2-7 better. There are 13 residues in the CDR3. Germline CDR1 and CDR2: SQVTM and ANQGSEA. The CDR3 spells CSVGGGNSYEQYF. CDR3 bases: TGCAGCGTTGGGGGCGGGAACTCCTACGAGCAGTACTTC.